This T cell receptor beta chain is drawn from a study of T cell changes during pregnancy in multiple sclerosis. Only in-frame clones appear in the TCRdb table, and some are missing; sequencing was by immunoSEQ multiplex PCR. The sample contains approximately 100,000 clones, approximately 89% of which appear only once. Germline CDR1 reads MNHNY; CDR2 reads SVGAGI (reference sequence). The CDR3 covers 13 residues. Between the trimmed V and J ends, which lost 7 bases and 5 bases, there was a span of 15 bases. The clonotype was recovered from a female donor with multiple sclerosis, enrolled in a pregnancy study. Sequencing was performed on peripheral blood, taken after pregnancy. V usage is TRBV6-6 and J usage is TRBJ2-7, with D maybe TRBD1 (5 bases). The CDR3 spells CASMPVWGNEQYF. The CDR3 nucleotides are TGTGCCAGCATGCCAGTTTGGGGCAACGAGCAGTACTTC.